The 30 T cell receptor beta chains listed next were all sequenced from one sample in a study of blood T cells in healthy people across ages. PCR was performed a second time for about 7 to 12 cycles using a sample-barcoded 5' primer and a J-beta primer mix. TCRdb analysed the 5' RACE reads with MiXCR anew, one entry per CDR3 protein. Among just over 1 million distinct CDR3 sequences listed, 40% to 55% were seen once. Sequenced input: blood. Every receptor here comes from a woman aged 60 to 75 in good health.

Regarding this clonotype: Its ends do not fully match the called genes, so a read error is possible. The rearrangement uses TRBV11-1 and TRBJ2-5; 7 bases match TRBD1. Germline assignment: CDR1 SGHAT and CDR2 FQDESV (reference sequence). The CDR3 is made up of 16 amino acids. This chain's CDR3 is CASSLAYDRVAETQYF. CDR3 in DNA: TGTGCCAGCAGCCTAGCTTACGACAGGGTCGCGGAGACCCAGTACTTC.

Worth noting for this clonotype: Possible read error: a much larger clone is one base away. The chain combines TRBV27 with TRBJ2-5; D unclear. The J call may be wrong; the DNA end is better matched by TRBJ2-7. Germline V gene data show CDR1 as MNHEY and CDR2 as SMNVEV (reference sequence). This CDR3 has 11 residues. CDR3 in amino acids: CASSFKNEQYF. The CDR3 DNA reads TGTGCCAGCAGTTTTAAGAACGAGCAGTACTTC.

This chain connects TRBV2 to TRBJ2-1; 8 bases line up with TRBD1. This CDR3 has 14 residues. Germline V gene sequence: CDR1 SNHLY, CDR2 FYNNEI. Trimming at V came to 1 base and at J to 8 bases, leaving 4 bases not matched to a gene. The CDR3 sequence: CASSEGTGLDEQFF. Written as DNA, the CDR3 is TGTGCCAGCAGTGAAGGGACAGGGTTGGATGAGCAGTTCTTC.

The CDR3 here is CASSLSSNTGELFF. The CDR3 region has the DNA TGCGCCAGCAGCTTGAGCAGCAACACCGGGGAGCTGTTTTTT. V usage is TRBV5-1 and J usage is TRBJ2-2; no firm D call. The V end was cut by 1 base, the J end by 2 bases, with 6 bases between. The CDR3 consists of 14 residues. CDR1 and CDR2 from the germline V gene are SGHRS and YFSETQ.

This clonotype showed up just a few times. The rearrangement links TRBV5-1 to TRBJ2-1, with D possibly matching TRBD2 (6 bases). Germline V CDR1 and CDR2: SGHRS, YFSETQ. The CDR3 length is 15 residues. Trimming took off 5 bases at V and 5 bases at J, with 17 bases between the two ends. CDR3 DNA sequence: TGCGCCAGCAGTCTCAGAGTAGCGGTCAACAATGAGCAGTTCTTC. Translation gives CASSLRVAVNNEQFF.

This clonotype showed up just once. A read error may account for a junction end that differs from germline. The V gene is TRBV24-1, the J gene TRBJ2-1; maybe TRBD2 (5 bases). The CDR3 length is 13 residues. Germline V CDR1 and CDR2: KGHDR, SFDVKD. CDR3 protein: CATSDPGEGERFF. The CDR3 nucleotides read TGTGCCACCAGTGACCCAGGTGAGGGTGAGCGGTTCTTC.

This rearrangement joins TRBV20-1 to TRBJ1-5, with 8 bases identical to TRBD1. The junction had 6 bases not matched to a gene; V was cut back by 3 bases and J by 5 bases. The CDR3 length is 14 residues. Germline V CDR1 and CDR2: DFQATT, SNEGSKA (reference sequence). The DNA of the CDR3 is TGCAGTGCTAGGGTGACAGGGGAGGATCAGCCCCAGCATTTT. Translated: CSARVTGEDQPQHF.

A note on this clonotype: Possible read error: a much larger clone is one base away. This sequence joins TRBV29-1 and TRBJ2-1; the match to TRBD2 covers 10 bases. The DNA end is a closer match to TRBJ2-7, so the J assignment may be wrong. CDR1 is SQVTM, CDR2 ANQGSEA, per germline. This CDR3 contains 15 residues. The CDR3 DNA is TGCAGCGTGGTCGGGACTAGCGATTCCTACAATGAGCAGTACTTC. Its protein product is CSVVGTSDSYNEQYF.

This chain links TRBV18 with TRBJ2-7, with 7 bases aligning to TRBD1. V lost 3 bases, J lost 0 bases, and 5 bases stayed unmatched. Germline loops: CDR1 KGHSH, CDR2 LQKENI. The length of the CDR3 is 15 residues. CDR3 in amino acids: CASSPLDRDSYEQYF. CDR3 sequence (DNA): TGTGCCAGCTCACCTCTCGACAGGGACTCCTACGAGCAGTACTTC.

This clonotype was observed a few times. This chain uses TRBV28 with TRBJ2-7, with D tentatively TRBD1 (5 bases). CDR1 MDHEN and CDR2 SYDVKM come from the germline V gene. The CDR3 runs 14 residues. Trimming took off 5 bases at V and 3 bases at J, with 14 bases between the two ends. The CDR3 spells CASSRIGEDYEQYF. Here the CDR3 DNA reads TGTGCCAGCAGTCGGATAGGGGAAGACTACGAGCAGTACTTC. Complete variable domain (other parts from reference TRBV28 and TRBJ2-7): DVKVTQSSRYLVKRTGEKVFLECVQDMDHENMFWYRQDPGLGLRLIYFSYDVKMKEKGDIPEGYSVSREKKERFSLILESASTNQTSMYLCASSRIGEDYEQYFGPGTRLTVT.

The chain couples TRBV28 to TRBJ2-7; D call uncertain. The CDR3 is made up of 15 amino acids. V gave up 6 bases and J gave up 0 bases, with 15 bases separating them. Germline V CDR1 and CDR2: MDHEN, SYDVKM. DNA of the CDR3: TGTGCCAGCAGCCGGCGACGGGCGAGCTCCTACGAGCAGTACTTC. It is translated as CASSRRRASSYEQYF.

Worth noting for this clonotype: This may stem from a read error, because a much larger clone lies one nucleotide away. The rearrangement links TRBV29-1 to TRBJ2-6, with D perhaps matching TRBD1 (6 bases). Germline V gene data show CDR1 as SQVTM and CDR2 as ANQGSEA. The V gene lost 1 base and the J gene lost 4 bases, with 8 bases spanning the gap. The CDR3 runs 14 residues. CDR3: CSVEVGTGANVLTF. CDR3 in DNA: TGCAGCGTTGAAGTGGGGACAGGGGCCAACGTCCTGACTTTC.

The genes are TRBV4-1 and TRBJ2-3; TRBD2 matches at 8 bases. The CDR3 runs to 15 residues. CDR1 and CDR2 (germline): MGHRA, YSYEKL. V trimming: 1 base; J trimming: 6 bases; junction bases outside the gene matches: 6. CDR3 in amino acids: CASSQGGAGADTQYF. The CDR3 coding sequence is TGCGCCAGCAGCCAAGGGGGAGCGGGAGCGGATACGCAGTATTTT.

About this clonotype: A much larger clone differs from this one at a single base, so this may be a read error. CDR3 protein: CAIAVQGIGETQYF. CDR3 DNA: TGTGCCATCGCTGTGCAGGGGATTGGCGAGACCCAGTACTTC. V gene TRBV10-3 combines with J gene TRBJ2-7; perhaps TRBD1 as D (6 bases). The J call is in doubt because the DNA end fits TRBJ2-5 better. The CDR3 extends over 14 amino acids. The germline V gene has CDR1 ENHRY and CDR2 SYGVKD.

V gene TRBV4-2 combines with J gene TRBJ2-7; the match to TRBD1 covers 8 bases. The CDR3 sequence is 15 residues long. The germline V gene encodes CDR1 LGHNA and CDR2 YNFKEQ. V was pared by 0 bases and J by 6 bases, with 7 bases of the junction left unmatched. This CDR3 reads CASSQDRGPSGEQYF. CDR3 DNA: TGTGCCAGCAGCCAAGACAGGGGGCCTTCAGGCGAGCAGTACTTC.

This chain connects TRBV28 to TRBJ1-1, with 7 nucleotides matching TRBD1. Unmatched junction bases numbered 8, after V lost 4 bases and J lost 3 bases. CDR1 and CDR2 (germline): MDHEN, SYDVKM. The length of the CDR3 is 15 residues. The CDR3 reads CASSSVRGPDTEAFF. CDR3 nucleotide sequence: TGTGCCAGCAGTTCTGTGAGGGGGCCCGACACTGAAGCTTTCTTT.

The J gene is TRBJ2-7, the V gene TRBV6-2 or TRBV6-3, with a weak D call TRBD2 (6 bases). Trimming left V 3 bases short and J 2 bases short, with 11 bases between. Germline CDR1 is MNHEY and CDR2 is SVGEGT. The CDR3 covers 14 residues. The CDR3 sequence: CASSYVASAYEQYF. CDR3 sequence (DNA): TGTGCCAGCAGTTATGTGGCTAGCGCCTACGAGCAGTACTTC.

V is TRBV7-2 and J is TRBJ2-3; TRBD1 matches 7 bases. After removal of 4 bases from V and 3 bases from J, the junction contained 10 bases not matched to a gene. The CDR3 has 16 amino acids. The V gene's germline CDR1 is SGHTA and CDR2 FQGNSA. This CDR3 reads CASSSQPRQGTDTQYF. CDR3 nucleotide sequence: TGTGCCAGCAGCTCCCAACCTCGACAGGGAACAGATACGCAGTATTTT. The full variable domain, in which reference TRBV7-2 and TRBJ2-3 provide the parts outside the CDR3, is GAGVSQSPSNKVTEKGKDVELRCDPISGHTALYWYRQSLGQGLEFLIYFQGNSAPDKSGLPSDRFSAERTGGSVSTLTIQRTQQEDSAVYLCASSSQPRQGTDTQYFGPGTRLTVL.

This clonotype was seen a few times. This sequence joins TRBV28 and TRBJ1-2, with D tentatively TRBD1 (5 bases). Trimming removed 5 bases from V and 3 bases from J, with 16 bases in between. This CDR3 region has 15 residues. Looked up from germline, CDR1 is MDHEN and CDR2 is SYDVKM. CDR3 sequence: CASSPAGTEYYGYTF. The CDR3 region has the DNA TGTGCCAGCAGTCCTGCCGGGACGGAGTACTATGGCTACACCTTC.

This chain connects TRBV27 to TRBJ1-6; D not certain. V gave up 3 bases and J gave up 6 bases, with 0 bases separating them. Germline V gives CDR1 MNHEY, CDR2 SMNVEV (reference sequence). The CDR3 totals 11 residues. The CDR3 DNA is TGTGCCAGCAGTTTTAATTCACCCCTCCACTTT. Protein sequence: CASSFNSPLHF.

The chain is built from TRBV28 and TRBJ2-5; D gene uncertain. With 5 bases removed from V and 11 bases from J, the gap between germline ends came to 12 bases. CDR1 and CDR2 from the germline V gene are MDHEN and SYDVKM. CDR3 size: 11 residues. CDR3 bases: TGTGCCAGCAGTCGGGCCCCTGAGCAGTACTTC. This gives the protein CASSRAPEQYF.

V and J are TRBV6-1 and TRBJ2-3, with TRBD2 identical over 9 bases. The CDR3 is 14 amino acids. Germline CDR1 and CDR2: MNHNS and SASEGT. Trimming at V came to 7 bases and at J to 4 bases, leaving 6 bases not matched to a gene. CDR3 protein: CASTSAGGPDTQYF. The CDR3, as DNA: TGTGCCAGCACCTCAGCGGGAGGACCAGATACGCAGTATTTT.

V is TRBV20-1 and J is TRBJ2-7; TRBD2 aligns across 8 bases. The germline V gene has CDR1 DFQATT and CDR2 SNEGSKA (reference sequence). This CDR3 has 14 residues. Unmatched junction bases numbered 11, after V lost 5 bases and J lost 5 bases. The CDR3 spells CSARRSGSPNEQYF. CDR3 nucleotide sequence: TGCAGTGCTCGACGAAGCGGGAGCCCCAACGAGCAGTACTTC.

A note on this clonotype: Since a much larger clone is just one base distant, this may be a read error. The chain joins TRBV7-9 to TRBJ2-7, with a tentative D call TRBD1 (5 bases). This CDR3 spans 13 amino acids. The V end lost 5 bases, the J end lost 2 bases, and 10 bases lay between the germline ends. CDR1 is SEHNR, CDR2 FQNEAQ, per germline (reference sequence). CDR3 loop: CASSVDKAYEQYF. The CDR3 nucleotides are TGTGCCAGCAGCGTGGACAAAGCCTACGAGCAGTACTTC.

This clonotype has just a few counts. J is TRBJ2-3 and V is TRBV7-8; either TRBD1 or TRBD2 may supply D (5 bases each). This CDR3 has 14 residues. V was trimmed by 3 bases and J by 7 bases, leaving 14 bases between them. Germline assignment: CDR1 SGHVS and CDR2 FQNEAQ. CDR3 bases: TGTGCCAGCAGCTTGAGGGGAAGTGGGTATACGCAGTATTTT. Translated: CASSLRGSGYTQYF. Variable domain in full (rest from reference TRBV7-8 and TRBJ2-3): GAGVSQSPRYKVAKRGQDVALRCDPISGHVSLFWYQQALGQGPEFLTYFQNEAQLDKSGLPSDRFFAERPEGSVSTLKIQRTQQEDSAVYLCASSLRGSGYTQYFGPGTRLTVL.

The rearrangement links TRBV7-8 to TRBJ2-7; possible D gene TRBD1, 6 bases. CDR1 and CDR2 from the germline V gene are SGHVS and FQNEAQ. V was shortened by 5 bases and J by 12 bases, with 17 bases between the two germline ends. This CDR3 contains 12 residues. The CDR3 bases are TGTGCCAGCAGCCCAGGACAGCGCCCTTCGTACTTC. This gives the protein CASSPGQRPSYF.

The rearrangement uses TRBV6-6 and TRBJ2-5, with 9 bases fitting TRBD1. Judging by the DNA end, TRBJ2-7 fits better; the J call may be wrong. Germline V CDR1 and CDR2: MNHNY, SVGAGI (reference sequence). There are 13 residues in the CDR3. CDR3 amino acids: CASVLGQGYEQYF. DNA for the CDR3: TGTGCCAGCGTGTTGGGACAGGGTTACGAGCAGTACTTC.

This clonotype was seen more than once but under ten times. The CDR3 protein is CASSVGGYTF. For the CDR3, the DNA is TGTGCCAGCAGCGTAGGTGGCTACACCTTC. The rearrangement links TRBV9 to TRBJ1-2, with D hard to call. Per the germline V gene, CDR1 is SGDLS and CDR2 is YYNGEE. V lost 0 bases to trimming and J lost 7 bases, with 1 base between them. The CDR3 runs 10 residues. Full variable domain (missing parts from reference TRBV9 and TRBJ1-2): DSGVTQTPKHLITATGQRVTLRCSPRSGDLSVYWYQQSLDQGLQFLIQYYNGEERAKGNILERFSAQQFPDLHSELNLSSLELGDSALYFCASSVGGYTFGSGTRLTVV.

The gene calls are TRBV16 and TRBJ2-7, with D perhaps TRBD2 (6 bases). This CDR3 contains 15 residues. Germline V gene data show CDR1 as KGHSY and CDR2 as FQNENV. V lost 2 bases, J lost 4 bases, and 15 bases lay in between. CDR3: CASSQIFGGSYEQYF. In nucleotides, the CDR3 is TGTGCCAGCAGCCAAATATTTGGAGGGTCGTACGAGCAGTACTTC.

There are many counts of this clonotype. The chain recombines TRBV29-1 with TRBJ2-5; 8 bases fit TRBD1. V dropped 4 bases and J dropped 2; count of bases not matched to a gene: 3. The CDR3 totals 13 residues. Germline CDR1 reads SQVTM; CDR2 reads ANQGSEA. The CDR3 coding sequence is TGCAGCGTTGCTGACAGGGGACAAGAGACCCAGTACTTC. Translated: CSVADRGQETQYF.